This T cell receptor (beta chain) was sequenced for a study of blood T cell repertoires in COVID-19. Study-level information: Both acute and convalescent COVID-19 samples were obtained from the United States, Italy and Spain. Sources were T cells, B-cell-depleted T cells, or PBMCs; the material itself was cDNA or gDNA.

Data came from immunoSEQ multiplex PCR; TCRdb stores just in-frame clones and leaves some out. This sample yields some 170,000 clones, of which 75% to 90% are seen a single time; approximately 8% belongs to the top ten. The sample consisted of peripheral blood. This sequence originates from a woman aged 60-75 years with acute or convalescent COVID-19.

CDR3 nucleotides: TGCAGCGTCGAATCATGGACTAGCGCTAATTACAATGAGCAGTTCTTC. Translating gives CSVESWTSANYNEQFF. The V gene is TRBV29-1, the J gene TRBJ2-1; 9 bases fit TRBD2. The CDR3 runs to 16 residues. The junction had 13 bases not matched to a gene; V was cut back by 6 bases and J by 4 bases. Germline V gene lookup returns CDR1 SQVTM and CDR2 ANQGSEA.